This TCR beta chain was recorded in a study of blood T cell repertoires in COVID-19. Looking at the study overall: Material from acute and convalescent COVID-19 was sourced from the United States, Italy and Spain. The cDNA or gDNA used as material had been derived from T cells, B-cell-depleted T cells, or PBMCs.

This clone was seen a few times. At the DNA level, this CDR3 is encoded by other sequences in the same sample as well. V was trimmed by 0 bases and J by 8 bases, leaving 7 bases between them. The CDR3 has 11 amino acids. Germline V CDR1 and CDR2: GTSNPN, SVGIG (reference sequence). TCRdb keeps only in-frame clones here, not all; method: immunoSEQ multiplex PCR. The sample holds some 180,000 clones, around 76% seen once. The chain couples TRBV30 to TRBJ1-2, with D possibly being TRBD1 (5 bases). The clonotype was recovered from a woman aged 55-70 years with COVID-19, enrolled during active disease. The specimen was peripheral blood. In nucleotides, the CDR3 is TGTGCCTGGAGTGTACCAGGGGGCTACACCTTC. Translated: CAWSVPGGYTF. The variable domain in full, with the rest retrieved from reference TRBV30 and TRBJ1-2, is SQTIHQWPATLVQPVGSPLSLECTVEGTSNPNLYWYRQAAGRGLQLLFYSVGIGQISSEVPQNLSASRPQDRQFILSSKKLLLSDSGFYLCAWSVPGGYTFGSGTRLTVV.